Listed here are 8 T cell receptor beta chains from one sample, sequenced in a study of cytomegalovirus exposure and HLA in healthy donors. PCR employed 60 Vbeta and 13 Jbeta primers. This table comes from immunoSEQ multiplex PCR, and its TCRdb copy is limited to in-frame clones, with some not included. Here the sample spans about 130,000 clones, 80% to 85% being singletons. Source material: PBMCs. These receptors came from a woman in her thirties in good health and CMV-seronegative.

CDR3 sequence reads: CASSVGGGGGYGYTF. DNA for the CDR3: TGTGCCAGCAGCGTGGGGGGGGGTGGTGGCTATGGCTACACCTTC. This chain connects TRBV9 to TRBJ1-2, with D possibly matching TRBD1 (5 bases). The V end was cut by 2 bases, the J end by 4 bases, with 15 bases between. Germline loops: CDR1 SGDLS, CDR2 YYNGEE. This CDR3 comprises 15 residues.

This chain connects TRBV28 to TRBJ2-7; D perhaps matches TRBD1 (5 bases). Germline V CDR1 and CDR2: MDHEN, SYDVKM. The V and J ends lost 6 bases and 4 bases respectively, with 10 bases between them. This CDR3 region has 12 residues. The CDR3 sequence is CASSRQRYEQYF. The CDR3, as DNA: TGTGCCAGCAGCCGACAGCGATACGAGCAGTACTTC.

This chain joins TRBV7-9 and TRBJ2-2, with D perhaps matching TRBD2 (5 bases). With 3 bases removed from V and 1 base from J, the gap between germline ends came to 9 bases. The CDR3 has 15 residues. Germline-derived CDR1 and CDR2 are SEHNR and FQNEAQ (reference sequence). CDR3 bases: TGTGCCAGCAGCTTTATCGGACTGAACACCGGGGAGCTGTTTTTT. It encodes CASSFIGLNTGELFF. Variable domain in full (rest from reference TRBV7-9 and TRBJ2-2): DTGVSQNPRHKITKRGQNVTFRCDPISEHNRLYWYRQTLGQGPEFLTYFQNEAQLEKSRLLSDRFSAERPKGSFSTLEIQRTEQGDSAMYLCASSFIGLNTGELFFGEGSRLTVL.

The V and J genes are TRBV6-5 and TRBJ2-7, with 8 nucleotides matching TRBD2. V lost 2 bases and J lost 2; bases outside the gene matches: 5. CDR3 length: 15 amino acids. The germline V gene encodes CDR1 MNHEY and CDR2 SVGAGI. The CDR3 loop is CASSYGSGGTYEQYF. CDR3 DNA: TGTGCCAGCAGTTACGGGAGCGGGGGAACCTACGAGCAGTACTTC.

Note on this clone: One junction end does not reproduce the germline sequence, and a read error may be involved. The chain carries TRBV7-9 and TRBJ1-4; TRBD1 aligns across 10 bases. Per germline, CDR1 SEHNR and CDR2 FQNEAQ (reference sequence). The CDR3 length is 16 residues. DNA for the CDR3: TGTTCCAGCAGCTCAGTTATGACAGGGGGCTCGGAAAAACTGTTTTTT. Its protein is CSSSSVMTGGSEKLFF.

This clone was counted only a few times. The CDR3 bases are TGTGCCAGCAGCTTGGTGGCCTCCTATGGCTACACCTTC. It is translated as CASSLVASYGYTF. The V gene is TRBV5-4, the J gene TRBJ1-2; D gene unclear. The CDR3 is made up of 13 amino acids. V lost 0 bases and J lost 4, with 7 bases in between. Germline V CDR1 and CDR2: SGHNT, YYREEE (reference sequence).

The CDR3 nucleotides read TGCAGCGTTGCAACAGGGCGGGGGAACCAAGAGACCCAGTACTTC. It specifies CSVATGRGNQETQYF. The chain employs TRBV29-1 and TRBJ2-5, with D maybe TRBD2 (7 bases). Germline-derived CDR1 and CDR2 are SQVTM and ANQGSEA. This CDR3 is 15 amino acids long. Trimming shortened V by 4 bases and J by 0 bases, and 15 bases separated the two germline ends.

The chain is built from TRBV4-1 and TRBJ2-1, with D perhaps TRBD1 (6 bases). This CDR3 is 16 amino acids long. Germline-derived CDR1 and CDR2 are MGHRA and YSYEKL. V lost 1 base and J 4 bases, leaving 14 bases between the germline ends. Here the CDR3 DNA reads TGCGCCAGCAGCCAAGCGAACAGGGAGACTTACAATGAGCAGTTCTTC. Its protein product is CASSQANRETYNEQFF.